The 31 T cell receptor beta chains presented below share a single source sample, sequenced in a study of blood T cell repertoires in COVID-19. Clones were sequenced by immunoSEQ multiplex PCR, and TCRdb holds only the in-frame ones, with some missing. The sample yields around 180,000 clones, approximately 88% seen once. The sample taken for sequencing was peripheral blood. The receptors originated from a woman under 40 with acute or convalescent COVID-19.

The V call is TRBV28, the J call TRBJ2-1; D is possibly TRBD2 (5 bases). Trimming took off 1 base at V and 3 bases at J, with 16 bases between the two ends. Germline V lookup: CDR1 MDHEN, CDR2 SYDVKM. This CDR3 has 17 residues. CDR3 amino acids: CASSLSLVATLYNEQFF. The CDR3 DNA reads as TGTGCCAGCAGTTTATCCCTTGTAGCGACCCTCTACAATGAGCAGTTCTTC.

V usage is TRBV5-1 and J usage is TRBJ2-7; weak D call: TRBD1 (5 bases). In germline, CDR1 is SGHRS, CDR2 YFSETQ. The CDR3 is 14 residues long. Trimming stripped 4 bases from V and 4 bases from J, with 15 bases between. The CDR3 DNA reads as TGCGCCAGCAGCGCCAAGGGGATGCCATACGAGCAGTACTTC. Translation: CASSAKGMPYEQYF.

This chain joins TRBV6-5 and TRBJ2-7; D is perhaps TRBD1 (6 bases). V lost 0 bases and J 3 bases, leaving 9 bases between the germline ends. Germline V gene lookup returns CDR1 MNHEY and CDR2 SVGAGI. This CDR3 spans 14 amino acids. CDR3 amino acids: CASSYSQGGYEQYF. DNA for the CDR3: TGTGCCAGCAGTTACTCGCAAGGGGGCTACGAGCAGTACTTC.

The rearrangement uses TRBV12-5 and TRBJ2-1; D unclear. V dropped 6 bases and J dropped 7 bases, with 10 bases sitting between them. Germline CDR1 reads LGHNT; CDR2 reads FRNRAP. The CDR3 has 12 amino acids. The CDR3 reads CASGYHLNEQFF. The CDR3 DNA sequence: TGTGCTAGTGGCTATCACTTAAATGAGCAGTTCTTC.

The chain recombines TRBV10-2 with TRBJ1-1; tentative D call: TRBD1 (6 bases). There are 13 residues in the CDR3. The germline gives CDR1 WSHSY, CDR2 SAAADI. V was cut by 5 bases and J by 2 bases, with 9 bases left in between. The CDR3 here is CASSTQGNTEAFF. The CDR3 DNA reads TGCGCCAGCAGTACACAGGGAAACACTGAAGCTTTCTTT.

The chain links TRBV10-3 to TRBJ1-1, with 8 bases identical to TRBD1. The CDR3 contains 13 residues. The V gene's germline CDR1 is ENHRY and CDR2 SYGVKD. With 6 bases clipped from V and 3 bases from J, the junction kept 3 bases outside the gene matches. CDR3 amino acids: CAIRTGEYTEAFF. The CDR3 coding sequence is TGTGCCATCAGGACAGGGGAATACACTGAAGCTTTCTTT.

V usage is TRBV28 and J usage is TRBJ2-1, with TRBD1 matching over 8 bases. CDR3 length: 17 residues. The germline CDR1 and CDR2 sequences are MDHEN and SYDVKM. The V segment lost 5 bases and the J segment 3 bases; nucleotides outside the gene matches: 12. The CDR3 reads CASSVGDQGAGYNEQFF. For the CDR3, the DNA is TGTGCCAGCAGTGTGGGGGATCAGGGGGCAGGCTACAATGAGCAGTTCTTC.

The chain carries TRBV18 and TRBJ1-1; TRBD1 matches at 7 bases. Germline CDR1 reads KGHSH; CDR2 reads LQKENI. This CDR3 spans 15 amino acids. V shed 3 bases, J shed 8 bases, and the junction held 12 bases outside the gene matches. The CDR3: CASSPGQSPISEAFF. CDR3 DNA: TGTGCCAGCTCACCGGGACAGTCGCCAATTTCCGAAGCTTTCTTT.

The chain couples TRBV19 to TRBJ2-7; 8 bases are a match to TRBD1. The CDR3 has 11 amino acids. Per germline, CDR1 LNHDA and CDR2 SQIVND (reference sequence). V lost 3 bases to trimming and J lost 13 bases; unmatched junction nucleotides: 5. As DNA, the CDR3 is TGTGCCAGTAGTATGGGACAGGCCCACTACTTC. Translated: CASSMGQAHYF.

This chain links TRBV2 with TRBJ2-3; D is uncertain. Germline CDR1 and CDR2: SNHLY and FYNNEI. Trimming removed 4 bases from V and 6 bases from J, with 17 bases in between. This CDR3 spans 15 amino acids. The chain's CDR3 is CASSGGRGSIDTQYF. The CDR3 coding sequence is TGTGCCAGCAGTGGAGGCCGCGGCTCAATTGATACGCAGTATTTT. The variable domain in full, with the rest retrieved from reference TRBV2 and TRBJ2-3, is EPEVTQTPSHQVTQMGQEVILRCVPISNHLYFYWYRQILGQKVEFLVSFYNNEISEKSEIFDDQFSVERPDGSNFTLKIRSTKLEDSAMYFCASSGGRGSIDTQYFGPGTRLTVL.

The V gene is TRBV5-1, the J gene TRBJ2-7; D perhaps matches TRBD1 (5 bases). CDR3 size: 13 residues. V was shortened by 0 bases and J by 7 bases, with 11 bases between the two germline ends. In germline, CDR1 is SGHRS, CDR2 YFSETQ. The CDR3 spells CASSLEDKGEQYF. The CDR3 bases are TGCGCCAGCAGCTTGGAGGACAAGGGGGAGCAGTACTTC.

The J gene is TRBJ1-3, the V gene TRBV15, with D unclear. V dropped 0 bases and J dropped 3 bases, with 9 bases sitting between them. Per the germline V gene, CDR1 is LNHNV and CDR2 is YYDKDF (reference sequence). The CDR3 consists of 15 residues. The CDR3: CATSRDRDSGNTIYF. The CDR3 region has the DNA TGTGCCACCAGCAGAGATAGAGATAGTGGAAACACCATATATTTT.

This clone showed up just once. The genes are TRBV5-1 and TRBJ1-1; D is undetermined. V lost 0 bases and J 4 bases, leaving 13 bases between the germline ends. The germline CDR1 and CDR2 sequences are SGHRS and YFSETQ. This CDR3 contains 15 residues. The CDR3 loop is CASSLDQSGLTEAFF. The DNA for the CDR3 is TGCGCCAGCAGCTTGGACCAAAGCGGCCTCACTGAAGCTTTCTTT.

The chain joins TRBV5-4 to TRBJ1-3; 7 bases line up with TRBD1. The CDR3 covers 17 residues. The V gene end was trimmed by 3 bases and the J gene end by 6 bases; junction bases not matched to a gene: 15. Germline V gives CDR1 SGHNT, CDR2 YYREEE (reference sequence). The CDR3 spells CASSSPSQGQVTNTIYF. The CDR3 nucleotides are TGTGCCAGCAGCTCCCCTAGTCAAGGACAGGTGACAAACACCATATATTTT.

CDR3 sequence: CASSQAWDRPGYTF. The CDR3, as DNA: TGCGCCAGCAGCCAAGCGTGGGACAGGCCTGGCTACACCTTC. This chain uses TRBV4-1 with TRBJ1-2; 8 bases are shared with TRBD1. This CDR3 has 14 amino acids. Germline CDR1 MGHRA, CDR2 YSYEKL. V was pared by 1 base and J by 7 bases, with 5 bases of the junction left unmatched.

This clone appeared a single time. The chain uses TRBV5-4 and TRBJ1-2; D may be TRBD1 (6 bases). Trimming took 4 bases from V and 3 from J, leaving 13 bases between them. The CDR3 has 14 residues. Germline loops: CDR1 SGHNT, CDR2 YYREEE (reference sequence). CDR3 sequence reads: CASSRQDIHYGYTF. CDR3 sequence (DNA): TGTGCCAGCAGCCGACAGGATATCCACTATGGCTACACCTTC.

The gene calls are TRBV29-1 and TRBJ1-1; D is unresolved. The CDR3 is made up of 13 amino acids. CDR1 is SQVTM and CDR2 is ANQGSEA in the germline V gene. V dropped 3 bases and J dropped 0 bases, with 8 bases sitting between them. The DNA for the CDR3 is TGCAGCGTTGAGACTTTCCTGAACACTGAAGCTTTCTTT. This codes for CSVETFLNTEAFF.

The chain is built from TRBV7-2 and TRBJ2-7, with D maybe TRBD2 (5 bases). The ends were cut back, 5 bases at V and 6 bases at J, with 8 bases in the middle. Germline-derived CDR1 and CDR2 are SGHTA and FQGNSA. The length of the CDR3 is 11 residues. This CDR3 is CASSARGEQYF. The CDR3 DNA reads TGTGCCAGCAGCGCCCGGGGCGAGCAGTACTTC.

The chain has TRBV19 and TRBJ1-4; TRBD1 matches at 7 bases. Unmatched junction bases numbered 13, after V lost 8 bases and J lost 10 bases. The CDR3 totals 14 residues. CDR1 and CDR2 (germline): LNHDA, SQIVND (reference sequence). CDR3 sequence (DNA): TGTGCCAGTCATGACCGACAGGGAATCGGAAAACTGTTTTTT. Amino acid sequence: CASHDRQGIGKLFF.

This sequence joins TRBV15 and TRBJ2-2; D might be TRBD1 (6 bases). The CDR3 is made up of 14 amino acids. The ends were cut back, 9 bases at V and 1 base at J, with 12 bases in the middle. The germline gives CDR1 LNHNV, CDR2 YYDKDF (reference sequence). The DNA of the CDR3 is TGTGCCACTTGGGACACAAAGAACACCGGGGAGCTGTTTTTT. Protein product: CATWDTKNTGELFF.

The chain is built from TRBV5-1 and TRBJ1-4, with 8 bases identical to TRBD1. CDR3 length: 13 amino acids. V lost 0 bases, J lost 14 bases, and 6 bases stayed unmatched. Looked up from germline, CDR1 is SGHRS and CDR2 is YFSETQ. The CDR3 here is CASSLDRRDRLFF. For the CDR3, the DNA is TGCGCCAGCAGCTTGGATAGACGGGACAGGCTGTTTTTT.

This chain uses TRBV30 with TRBJ1-2; TRBD1 matches at 11 bases. V shed 7 bases, J shed 8 bases, and the junction held 12 bases outside the gene matches. The CDR3 covers 14 residues. Germline V gives CDR1 GTSNPN, CDR2 SVGIG (reference sequence). The CDR3 reads CASLGRTGGAGYTF. DNA for the CDR3: TGTGCCTCACTAGGGAGGACAGGGGGCGCAGGCTACACCTTC.

The gene calls are TRBV6-5 and TRBJ2-2; a weak D match, TRBD1 (6 bases). Germline V CDR1 and CDR2: MNHEY, SVGAGI. The V gene lost 6 bases and the J gene lost 6 bases, with 14 bases spanning the gap. The CDR3 has 14 residues. CDR3 amino acids: CASRTQGSAGELFF. DNA of the CDR3: TGTGCCAGCAGGACACAGGGCTCGGCCGGGGAGCTGTTTTTT.

Comment on this clone: The junction differs from germline at one of its ends, possibly a read error. The chain recombines TRBV12-3 or TRBV12-4 with TRBJ2-4, with D possibly being TRBD1 (5 bases). The CDR3 is made up of 12 amino acids. CDR3 in amino acids: CASSLAQGVPHF. The CDR3 DNA reads as TGTGCCAGCAGTTTAGCGCAAGGGGTACCCCACTTC.

The table lists this clone with a few counts. The V call is TRBV27, the J call TRBJ2-7, with D possibly matching TRBD2 (5 bases). The CDR3 covers 13 residues. Trimming shortened V by 5 bases and J by 3 bases, and 11 bases separated the two germline ends. Germline V gene data show CDR1 as MNHEY and CDR2 as SMNVEV (reference sequence). CDR3 region: CASSGGLVYEQYF. As DNA, the CDR3 is TGTGCCAGCAGTGGCGGGTTGGTCTACGAGCAGTACTTC.

The J gene is TRBJ1-2, the V gene TRBV18, with TRBD1 matching over 7 bases. Trimming at V came to 4 bases and at J to 8 bases, leaving 7 bases not matched to a gene. The CDR3 spans 13 residues. In germline, CDR1 is KGHSH, CDR2 LQKENI. The CDR3 DNA reads as TGTGCCAGCTCACGCCAGGGGGAACGAGGCTACACCTTC. Translating gives CASSRQGERGYTF. Drawing the rest from reference TRBV18 and TRBJ1-2, the complete variable domain is NAGVMQNPRHLVRRRGQEARLRCSPMKGHSHVYWYRQLPEEGLKFMVYLQKENIIDESGMPKERFSAEFPKEGPSILRIQQVVRGDSAAYFCASSRQGERGYTFGSGTRLTVV.

This rearrangement joins TRBV5-1 to TRBJ2-3, with no clear D. CDR3 size: 14 residues. Trimming shortened V by 3 bases and J by 2 bases, and 10 bases separated the two germline ends. Looked up from germline, CDR1 is SGHRS and CDR2 is YFSETQ. The CDR3 DNA sequence: TGCGCCAGCAGCTCTCAGACAAACACAGATACGCAGTATTTT. It is translated as CASSSQTNTDTQYF.

The chain is built from TRBV30 and TRBJ2-3; 7 bases fit TRBD2. Germline CDR1 GTSNPN, CDR2 SVGIG (reference sequence). CDR3 length: 13 amino acids. J was trimmed by 2 bases and V by 4 bases; bases with no gene match: 3. In DNA, the CDR3 is TGTGCCTGGACAGCGGGGATCACAGATACGCAGTATTTT. Protein product: CAWTAGITDTQYF.

This rearrangement joins TRBV5-1 to TRBJ2-7, with 10 bases lining up with TRBD2. This CDR3 has 17 residues. V was clipped by 1 base and J by 0 bases; unmatched bases: 7. Germline values: CDR1 SGHRS, CDR2 YFSETQ. Here the CDR3 reads CASSLLGLAISSYEQYF. The CDR3 nucleotides are TGCGCCAGCAGCTTGTTGGGACTAGCGATTAGCTCCTACGAGCAGTACTTC.

The V call is TRBV6-5, the J call TRBJ2-2, with D perhaps TRBD2 (6 bases). CDR1 MNHEY and CDR2 SVGAGI come from the germline V gene. This CDR3 spans 15 amino acids. V gave up 6 bases and J gave up 2 bases, with 13 bases separating them. The CDR3 DNA reads TGTGCCAGCAGCTCCGGGACTCCCAACACCGGGGAGCTGTTTTTT. Amino acid sequence: CASSSGTPNTGELFF.

This clone was seen only once. Other nucleotide sequences in the sample specify the same CDR3. The rearrangement links TRBV5-4 to TRBJ2-5; the D is unclear. The CDR3 loop spans 13 amino acids. Per germline, CDR1 SGHNT and CDR2 YYREEE (reference sequence). The V end lost 4 bases, the J end lost 4 bases, and 11 bases lay between the germline ends. CDR3 DNA sequence: TGTGCCAGCAGCCTACCACCGGGAGAGACCCAGTACTTC. This codes for CASSLPPGETQYF.